Presented here are 19 T cell receptor beta chains from one specimen sequenced in a study of cytomegalovirus exposure and HLA in healthy donors. The PCR employed 60 Vbeta primers together with 13 Jbeta primers. Some clones are missing from TCRdb's copy, which holds only in-frame ones; the method was immunoSEQ multiplex PCR. The table includes tens of thousands of clones, more than 55% detected once. Source material: PBMCs. All receptors derive from a woman aged 45 to 65 in good health and CMV-seropositive.

This clone was counted between two and nine times. The chain combines TRBV28 with TRBJ1-1; D not certain. The V end was cut by 3 bases, the J end by 1 base, with 12 bases between. Germline V gene sequence: CDR1 MDHEN, CDR2 SYDVKM. The CDR3 length is 15 residues. This CDR3 is CASSFEQNSNTEAFF. Written as DNA, the CDR3 is TGTGCCAGCAGTTTTGAACAGAACTCGAACACTGAAGCTTTCTTT.

The V call is TRBV7-9, the J call TRBJ1-4; TRBD1 aligns across 7 bases. The V gene's germline CDR1 is SEHNR and CDR2 FQNEAQ (reference sequence). Trimming at V came to 5 bases and at J to 0 bases, leaving 3 bases not matched to a gene. This CDR3 is 15 amino acids long. The CDR3 is CASSKGAATNEKLFF. The DNA for the CDR3 is TGTGCCAGCAGCAAGGGGGCGGCAACTAATGAAAAACTGTTTTTT.

This clone was found a few times. The V call is TRBV7-9, the J call TRBJ2-7; D is undetermined. CDR1 and CDR2 from the germline V gene are SEHNR and FQNEAQ (reference sequence). The CDR3 spans 14 residues. Trimming removed 1 base from V and 2 bases from J, with 9 bases in between. The CDR3 nucleotides read TGTGCCAGCAGCTTAGAGCCGGGTCCCTACGAGCAGTACTTC. It encodes CASSLEPGPYEQYF.

This rearrangement joins TRBV30 to TRBJ2-2; 9 nucleotides match TRBD1. This CDR3 is 14 amino acids long. With 7 bases clipped from V and 3 bases from J, the junction kept 6 bases outside the gene matches. Germline V gives CDR1 GTSNPN, CDR2 SVGIG (reference sequence). CDR3 in amino acids: CAYRGRKDTGELFF. The DNA of the CDR3 is TGTGCCTACAGGGGGCGTAAGGACACCGGGGAGCTGTTTTTT.

V is TRBV6-6 and J is TRBJ1-1; unclear D gene. The length of the CDR3 is 10 residues. The germline V and J ends were trimmed by 8 bases and 5 bases, with 6 bases remaining between them. Germline CDR1 MNHNY, CDR2 SVGAGI (reference sequence). CDR3 loop: CASLGTEAFF. The CDR3 region has the DNA TGTGCCAGCCTCGGGACTGAAGCTTTCTTT.

This CDR3 reads CASSSPGLAGAPGYEQYF. CDR3 DNA sequence: TGTGCCAGCAGCTCCCCGGGACTAGCGGGGGCCCCGGGCTACGAGCAGTACTTC. This sequence joins TRBV7-3 and TRBJ2-7; 14 nucleotides match TRBD2. Germline values: CDR1 SGHTA, CDR2 FQGTGA. J gave up 3 bases and V 4 bases, and 11 bases lay outside the gene matches. The CDR3 length is 18 residues.

The CDR3 DNA reads TGTGCCAGCAGCTTAGCGGGGGCCGGCGAAAAACTGTTTTTT. Amino acid sequence: CASSLAGAGEKLFF. The chain carries TRBV7-9 and TRBJ1-4, with D perhaps TRBD1 (6 bases). The CDR3 runs to 14 residues. V was cut by 0 bases and J by 8 bases, with 10 bases left in between. Germline V gene lookup returns CDR1 SEHNR and CDR2 FQNEAQ (reference sequence).

The rearrangement uses TRBV30 and TRBJ2-5; D possibly corresponds to TRBD2 (7 bases). Germline assignment: CDR1 GTSNPN and CDR2 SVGIG (reference sequence). Trimming removed 6 bases at V and 4 bases at J, with 27 bases between. The CDR3 is 17 amino acids. CDR3 protein: CACSRGGAGGVGETQYF. The CDR3 DNA is TGTGCCTGTTCGAGGGGGGGGGCAGGTGGGGTCGGAGAGACCCAGTACTTC.

This clone came up once. This chain uses TRBV6-5 with TRBJ1-6; D is possibly TRBD1 (5 bases). This CDR3 contains 16 residues. V dropped 0 bases and J dropped 9 bases, with 15 bases sitting between them. The germline CDR1 and CDR2 sequences are MNHEY and SVGAGI. CDR3 nucleotide sequence: TGTGCCAGCAGTTACTCAAAAACAGGTCCTAGTTCACCCCTCCACTTT. It encodes CASSYSKTGPSSPLHF.

The V and J genes are TRBV6-5 and TRBJ1-5, with 10 bases matching TRBD1. The CDR3 is made up of 15 amino acids. From germline, CDR1 is MNHEY and CDR2 SVGAGI. V was pared by 5 bases and J by 6 bases, with 7 bases of the junction left unmatched. CDR3 DNA: TGTGCCAGCAGTCACCGGGACAGGGGAGGTCAGCCCCAGCATTTT. It encodes CASSHRDRGGQPQHF.

The chain employs TRBV28 and TRBJ1-2; the match to TRBD1 covers 9 bases. After removal of 4 bases from V and 4 bases from J, the junction contained 7 bases not matched to a gene. The CDR3 is made up of 15 amino acids. CDR1 and CDR2 from the germline V gene are MDHEN and SYDVKM. The CDR3 DNA sequence: TGTGCCAGCAGTTCCGGGACAGGGTTTAGCTATGGCTACACCTTC. Translating gives CASSSGTGFSYGYTF.

This chain uses TRBV10-1 with TRBJ1-3, with D possibly being TRBD1 (5 bases). CDR1 and CDR2 (germline): WNHNN, SYGVQD (reference sequence). V lost 0 bases and J lost 10, with 19 bases in between. This CDR3 contains 16 residues. The CDR3 DNA is TGCGCCAGCAGTGAGTCCGGGACTAACCGTTTGGGGACCATATATTTT. It specifies CASSESGTNRLGTIYF.

This clone turned up a few times. The CDR3 DNA sequence: TGTGCCAGCAGCCCTCGGACAGGGGGCATCTACGAGCAGTACTTC. It encodes CASSPRTGGIYEQYF. The chain uses TRBV28 and TRBJ2-7; the match to TRBD1 covers 11 bases. The V gene's germline CDR1 is MDHEN and CDR2 SYDVKM. Trimming at V came to 6 bases and at J to 3 bases, leaving 7 bases not matched to a gene. The CDR3 loop spans 15 amino acids.

The J gene is TRBJ2-7, the V gene TRBV18, with TRBD1 matching 8 bases. This CDR3 comprises 14 residues. CDR1 and CDR2 (germline): KGHSH, LQKENI. J was trimmed by 5 bases and V by 3 bases; bases with no gene match: 6. CDR3 sequence reads: CASSPDQGANEQYF. The DNA of the CDR3 is TGTGCCAGCTCACCGGATCAGGGGGCCAACGAGCAGTACTTC.

The rearrangement joins TRBV19 to TRBJ1-5; no clear D gene. Germline V CDR1 and CDR2: LNHDA, SQIVND (reference sequence). CDR3 size: 15 residues. The V end was cut by 3 bases, the J end by 5 bases, with 14 bases between. CDR3 loop: CASSMRSAADQPQHF. For the CDR3, the DNA is TGTGCCAGTAGTATGAGGTCGGCAGCCGATCAGCCCCAGCATTTT.

This clone turned up a few times. The V call is TRBV28, the J call TRBJ2-5, with D maybe TRBD1 (5 bases). V lost 2 bases to trimming and J lost 2 bases, with 12 bases between them. The germline V gene has CDR1 MDHEN and CDR2 SYDVKM. This CDR3 region has 15 residues. CDR3 DNA: TGTGCCAGCAGTTTAGGCAGGACAACTCAAGAGACCCAGTACTTC. It specifies CASSLGRTTQETQYF.

The chain combines TRBV4-2 with TRBJ2-3, with 8 positions matching TRBD2. The CDR3 has 15 residues. Per germline, CDR1 LGHNA and CDR2 YNFKEQ. V lost 4 bases to trimming and J lost 1 base; unmatched junction nucleotides: 4. The DNA of the CDR3 is TGTGCCAGCAGCCCCCTCGGGGGGGGCACAGATACGCAGTATTTT. Protein product: CASSPLGGGTDTQYF.

The rearrangement joins TRBV9 to TRBJ2-3, with 8 bases fitting TRBD2. The CDR3 loop spans 15 amino acids. V shed 0 bases, J shed 3 bases, and the junction held 3 bases outside the gene matches. Germline CDR1 reads SGDLS; CDR2 reads YYNGEE. CDR3 sequence: CASSVAGLATDTQYF. The DNA of the CDR3 is TGTGCCAGCAGCGTAGCCGGACTAGCAACAGATACGCAGTATTTT.

V usage is TRBV5-6 and J usage is TRBJ2-1; TRBD2 matches 7 bases. With 2 bases clipped from V and 0 bases from J, the junction kept 2 bases outside the gene matches. Germline loops: CDR1 SGHDT, CDR2 YYEEEE. CDR3 length: 15 residues. The CDR3 here is CASSFWGGSYNEQFF. The CDR3 DNA sequence: TGTGCCAGCAGCTTTTGGGGGGGCTCCTACAATGAGCAGTTCTTC.